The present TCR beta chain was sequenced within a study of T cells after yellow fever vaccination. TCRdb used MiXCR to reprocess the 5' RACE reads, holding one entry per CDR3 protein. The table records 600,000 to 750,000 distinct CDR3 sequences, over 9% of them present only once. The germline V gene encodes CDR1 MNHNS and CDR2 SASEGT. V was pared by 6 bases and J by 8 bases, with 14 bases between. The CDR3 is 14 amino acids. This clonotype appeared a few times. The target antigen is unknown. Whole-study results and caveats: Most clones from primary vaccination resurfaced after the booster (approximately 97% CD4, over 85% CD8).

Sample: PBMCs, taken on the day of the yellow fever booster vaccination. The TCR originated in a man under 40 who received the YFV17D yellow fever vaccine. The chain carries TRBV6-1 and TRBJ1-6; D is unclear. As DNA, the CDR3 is TGTGCCAGCAGCCCGGGTCCCGGATATTCACCCCTCCACTTT. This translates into CASSPGPGYSPLHF.